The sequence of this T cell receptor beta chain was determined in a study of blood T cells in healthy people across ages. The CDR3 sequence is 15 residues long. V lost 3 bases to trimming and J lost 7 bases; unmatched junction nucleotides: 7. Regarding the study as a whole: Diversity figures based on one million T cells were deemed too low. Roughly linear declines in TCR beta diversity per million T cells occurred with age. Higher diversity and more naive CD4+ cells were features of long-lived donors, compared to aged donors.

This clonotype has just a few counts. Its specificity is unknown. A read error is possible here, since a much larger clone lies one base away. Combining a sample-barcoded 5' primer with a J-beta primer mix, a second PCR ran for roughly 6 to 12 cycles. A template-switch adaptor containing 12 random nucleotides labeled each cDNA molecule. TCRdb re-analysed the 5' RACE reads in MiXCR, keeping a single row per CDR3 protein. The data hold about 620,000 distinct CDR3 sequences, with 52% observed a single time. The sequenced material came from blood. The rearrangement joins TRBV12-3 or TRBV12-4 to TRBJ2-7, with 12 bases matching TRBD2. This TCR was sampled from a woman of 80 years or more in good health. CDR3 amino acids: CASSFTTSGSNEQYF. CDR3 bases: TGTGCCAGCAGTTTTACGACTAGCGGGAGCAATGAGCAGTACTTC.